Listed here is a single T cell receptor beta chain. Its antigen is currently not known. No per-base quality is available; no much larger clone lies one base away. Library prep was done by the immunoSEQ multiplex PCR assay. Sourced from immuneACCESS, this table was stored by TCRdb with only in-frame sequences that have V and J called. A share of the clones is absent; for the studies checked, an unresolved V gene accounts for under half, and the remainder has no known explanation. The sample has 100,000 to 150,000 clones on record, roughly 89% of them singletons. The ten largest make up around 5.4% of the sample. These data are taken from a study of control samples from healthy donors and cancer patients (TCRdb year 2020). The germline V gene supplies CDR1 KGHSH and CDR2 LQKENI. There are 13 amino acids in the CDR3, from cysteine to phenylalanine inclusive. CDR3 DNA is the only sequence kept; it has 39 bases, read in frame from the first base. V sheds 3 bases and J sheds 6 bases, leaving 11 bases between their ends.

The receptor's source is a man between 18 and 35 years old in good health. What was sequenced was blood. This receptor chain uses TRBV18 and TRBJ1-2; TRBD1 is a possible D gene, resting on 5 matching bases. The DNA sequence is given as TGTGCCAGCTCACCTCTGACAGACAATGGCTACACCTTC. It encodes CASSPLTDNGYTF.